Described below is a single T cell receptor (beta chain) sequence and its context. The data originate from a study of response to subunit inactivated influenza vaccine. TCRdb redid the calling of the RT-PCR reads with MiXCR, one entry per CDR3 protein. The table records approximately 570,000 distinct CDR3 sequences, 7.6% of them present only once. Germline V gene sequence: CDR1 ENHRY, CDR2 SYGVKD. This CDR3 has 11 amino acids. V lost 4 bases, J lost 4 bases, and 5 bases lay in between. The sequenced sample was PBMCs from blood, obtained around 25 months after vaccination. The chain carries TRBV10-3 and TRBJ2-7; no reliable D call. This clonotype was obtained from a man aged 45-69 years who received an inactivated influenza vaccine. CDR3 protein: CAISGQYEQYF. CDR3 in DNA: TGTGCCATCAGTGGACAATACGAGCAGTACTTC.